This T cell receptor (beta chain) was retrieved from a study of memory CD4+ T cells and cytomegalovirus serostatus. Single viable CD3+CD4+CD8-CD45RO+ cells were sorted as the memory CD4+ T cells. In the case of this clone: Its target is unknown.

General study findings and limits: Suggested: most of the CMV-linked TCR signature lies in CD4+ memory cells. Of under 200 reported CMV TCRbeta sequences, around 62 were found in memory CD4+ repertoires.

Germline lookup yields CDR1 SGDLS and CDR2 YYNGEE. The CDR3 is 15 residues long. V was clipped by 5 bases and J by 9 bases, with 18 bases between them. Sequencing was performed with immunoSEQ multiplex PCR; in TCRdb, only in-frame clones are kept and a portion is missing. Counted here are some 57,000 clones, under 80% occurring once; the ten biggest clones make up approximately 0.8%. The TCR comes from an adult in good health and CMV-seronegative. The chain is built from TRBV9 and TRBJ1-6; D is ambiguous. Sequencing was performed on memory CD4+ T cells from blood. DNA for the CDR3: TGTGCCAGCAGTGCTATAGATACCCCCCTTTCACCCCTCCACTTT. It is translated as CASSAIDTPLSPLHF.